This T cell receptor beta chain was profiled in a study of shared clonotypes between healthy human individuals (dated by TCRdb to about 2020). Regarding the study in general: The cohort comprised two women and three men aged 18 to 49 years. The study deeply sequenced blood TCR repertoires of roughly five healthy adults to estimate repertoire size and the extent of clonotype sharing between individuals. Different laboratories and diverse techniques were used to prepare libraries and sequence TCR repertoires, to increase sequencing depth and limit assay-specific biases. Per donor, leukapheresis produced somewhere between about 0.94 and 9.5 billion PBMCs.

From the cysteine through the phenylalanine, the CDR3 covers 13 amino acids. Only the CDR3 region is kept as DNA, spanning 39 bases read in frame from base 1. Trimming costs V 5 bases and J 6 bases, and their ends lie 17 bases apart. CDR1 and CDR2, looked up from the germline V gene, are SQVTM and ANQGSEA. TCR CDR3 regions were amplified from genomic DNA by multiplex PCR using the deep immunoSEQ assay. Extracted genomic DNA from each cell subset was distributed evenly across all wells of several immunoSEQ 96-well plates, and each plate was treated as a replicate. Each replicate PCR for unsorted PBMC received 300 to 350 ng genomic DNA, equal to 30,000 to 35,000 T cell genomes. Ten immunoSEQ deep assay plates were used to sequence unsorted PBMC genomic DNA. Purified libraries were quantified with a Qubit 3.0 fluorometer, sized on a Bioanalyzer 2100, and re-quantified with the KAPA Library Quantification kit. Every immunoSEQ 96-well plate was sequenced on a dedicated single-read 150-cycle Illumina NextSeq 550 flow cell. Processing in the source paper ran as follows. Because only junctional sequences without quality scores were contained in the immunoSEQ output, filtering matching that applied to full-length reads could not be performed. Sequences were annotated with PyIR, a Python wrapper for IgBLAST v1.9, and V/J genes and CDR3 were assigned using IMGT germline references. Reads were filtered out if the reads had weak V/J assignments (E-value above 1e-6), no CDR3, stop codons, out-of-frame junctions, or ambiguous translated residues. V3J clonotypes were defined as sequences sharing the same inferred V gene, J gene, and CDR3 amino acid sequence. The percentage overlap between two repertoires was calculated by dividing the number of shared unique clonotypes by the size of the smaller repertoire. RTK rarefaction, the Chao1 estimator, and Recon v2.1 estimates of unobserved clonotypes were used to assess repertoire richness. In TCRdb, the immuneACCESS table is reduced to in-frame sequences with V and J assigned. These tables do not hold every clone; where another copy was compared, an unresolved V gene accounts for under half, and the others remain unexplained. That table is the source of V, J and clone size, and D and trimming were worked out from the DNA. This sample has some 500,000 clones in its table, and approximately 80% of those were observed once. The top ten clones comprise approximately 12% of the sample.

Results and caveats for the whole study, not just this receptor: Pairwise subsampling led to the expectation that sequencing depth would affect the degree of clonotype sharing among donors. Because the study included only a small number of donors, the genetic and exposure-history diversity represented was limited. Sampling was restricted to blood, and TCR repertoires in tissues likely differ from the TCR repertoires found in blood.

On this clone: Its antigen is still unknown. No much larger clone exists at a distance of one base, and base qualities are not known.

The donors were healthy, HIV-negative adults who had no recently reported acute infections or vaccinations. All donors were Caucasian adults living in Nashville, Tennessee, USA. In the unsorted samples, some 94 million PBMCs were counted, and genomic DNA was extracted using the QIAamp DNA Blood Mini kit. Blood was obtained by leukapheresis, after which PBMCs were separated by Ficoll-Histopaque density gradient centrifugation and cryopreserved in liquid nitrogen vapor phase. The rearrangement joined TRBV29-1 to TRBJ2-7, and the D gene may be TRBD2, 5 bases matching. Specimen: PBMCs. The sequence came from a woman aged 40 to 49 in good health. Some clones in this sample may be carry-over from other donors' samples. The CDR3: CSVTGGGDGEQYF. The DNA sequence reads TGCAGCGTTACCGGTGGAGGTGATGGCGAGCAGTACTTC.